This TCR beta chain was captured by sequencing in a study of PD-L1 blockade in urothelial cancer. Study as a whole: Men with urothelial cancer arising in the bladder made up most of the roughly 30 patients. Earlier, patients had received 0 to 3 chemotherapy regimens. A median blood sample held 141,255 T cells and tens of thousands of unique TCRs.

The time point was: pretreatment peripheral blood. PCRs each included synthetic TCR analog templates spiked in. Using immunoSEQ multiplex PCR, the repertoire was profiled, and TCRdb retains in-frame clones only, with some absent. The sample contains about 95,000 clones, nearly 90% of which appear only once. Germline V gene sequence: CDR1 LGHNA, CDR2 YNFKEQ. The CDR3 runs to 18 residues. After removal of 1 base from V and 4 bases from J, the junction contained 15 bases not matched to a gene. This specimen consisted of PBMCs, obtained around atezolizumab (anti-PD-L1) treatment. This clonotype was obtained from a man aged 60 to 69 with urothelial cancer. This sequence joins TRBV4-2 and TRBJ2-7; 8 bases map to TRBD2. CDR3 residues: CASSQAGLAGSGFYEQYF. The CDR3 DNA is TGTGCCAGCAGCCAAGCCGGACTAGCCGGGAGCGGATTTTACGAGCAGTACTTC.